This TCR beta chain was recovered during a study of shared clonotypes between healthy human individuals. This clone has only one observation. V lost 8 bases, J lost 0 bases, and 16 bases lay in between. The length of the CDR3 is 15 residues. Germline loops: CDR1 SNHLY, CDR2 FYNNEI. Produced via immunoSEQ multiplex PCR; TCRdb's table is partial and in-frame only. The table has a few million clones, 90% to 95% seen once. The receptor was derived from a man aged 18 to 30 in good health. Some clones in this sample may be carry-over from other donors' samples. This chain connects TRBV2 to TRBJ1-2; tentative D call: TRBD1 (5 bases). Material: naive CD4+ T cells from PBMCs. Subset denoted: CD45RA+ positively selected. CDR3 region: CASHWGRGANYGYTF. Here the CDR3 DNA reads TGTGCCAGCCACTGGGGTAGGGGAGCTAACTATGGCTACACCTTC.